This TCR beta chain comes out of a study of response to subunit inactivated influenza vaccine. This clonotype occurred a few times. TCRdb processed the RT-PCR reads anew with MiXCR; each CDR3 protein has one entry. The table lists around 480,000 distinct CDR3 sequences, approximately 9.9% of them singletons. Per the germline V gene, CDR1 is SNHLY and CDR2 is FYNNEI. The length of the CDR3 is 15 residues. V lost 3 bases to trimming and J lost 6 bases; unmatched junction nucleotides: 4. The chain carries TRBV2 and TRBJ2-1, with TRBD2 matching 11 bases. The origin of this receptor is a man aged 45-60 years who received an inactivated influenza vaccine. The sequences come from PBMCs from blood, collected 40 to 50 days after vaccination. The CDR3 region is CASSDLLAGANEQFF. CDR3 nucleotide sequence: TGTGCCAGCAGTGACTTACTAGCGGGAGCCAATGAGCAGTTCTTC.